The 8 T cell receptor beta chains in this list originate from one sample, sequenced in a study of shared clonotypes between healthy human individuals. TCRdb keeps only in-frame clones here, not all; method: immunoSEQ multiplex PCR. This table holds about 87,000 clones, roughly 45% found once. The sample was PBMCs. All receptors come from a woman between 40 and 50 years old in good health. Some clones in this sample may be carry-over from other donors' samples.

The CDR3: CASSARGSKPGEKLFF. The CDR3 nucleotides are TGTGCCAGCAGCGCCAGAGGCTCAAAACCGGGTGAAAAACTGTTTTTT. This sequence joins TRBV9 and TRBJ1-4, with no clear D. Germline V CDR1 and CDR2: SGDLS, YYNGEE. The CDR3 is 16 residues long. V dropped 3 bases and J dropped 7 bases, with 19 bases sitting between them.

This clone has more than one count but fewer than ten. DNA for the CDR3: TGTGCCAGCAGCCCGGGACTCAGTACAACTAATGAAAAACTGTTTTTT. Protein sequence: CASSPGLSTTNEKLFF. The V gene is TRBV28, the J gene TRBJ1-4; tentatively, D is TRBD1 (5 bases). The CDR3 totals 16 residues. CDR1 MDHEN and CDR2 SYDVKM come from the germline V gene. V gave up 6 bases and J gave up 0 bases, with 14 bases separating them.

The rearrangement links TRBV5-1 to TRBJ2-1; D perhaps matches TRBD2 (6 bases). This CDR3 comprises 13 residues. V lost 1 base and J 9 bases, leaving 11 bases between the germline ends. In germline, CDR1 is SGHRS, CDR2 YFSETQ. Here the CDR3 reads CASSLYGGIEQFF. The CDR3 DNA is TGCGCCAGCAGCTTGTACGGCGGGATTGAGCAGTTCTTC.

This clone came up many times. The J gene is TRBJ2-7, the V gene TRBV4-2; 9 nucleotides line up with TRBD2. The CDR3 runs to 15 residues. After removal of 1 base from V and 7 bases from J, the junction contained 8 bases not matched to a gene. Looked up from germline, CDR1 is LGHNA and CDR2 is YNFKEQ. The CDR3 here is CASSQGASGAWEQYF. The CDR3 nucleotides are TGTGCCAGCAGCCAAGGGGCTAGCGGGGCCTGGGAGCAGTACTTC.

The chain is built from TRBV7-3 and TRBJ2-1; tentative D call: TRBD2 (6 bases). The V and J ends lost 4 bases and 8 bases respectively, with 15 bases between them. Germline V lookup: CDR1 SGHTA, CDR2 FQGTGA. The CDR3 consists of 14 residues. CDR3 loop: CASSSGPTSDEQFF. CDR3 bases: TGTGCCAGCAGCTCCGGGCCGACTAGTGATGAGCAGTTCTTC.

The chain carries TRBV5-1 and TRBJ1-1, with a weak D call TRBD1 (6 bases). This CDR3 spans 14 amino acids. Per germline, CDR1 SGHRS and CDR2 YFSETQ. The V end was cut by 5 bases, the J end by 2 bases, with 13 bases between. The CDR3 sequence is CASRIGQLNTEAFF. The CDR3, as DNA: TGCGCCAGCAGGATTGGACAGCTCAACACTGAAGCTTTCTTT.

The chain uses TRBV9 and TRBJ1-1; a possible D gene is TRBD1 (6 bases). From germline, CDR1 is SGDLS and CDR2 YYNGEE. The CDR3 has 14 amino acids. V lost 0 bases, J lost 7 bases, and 13 bases lay in between. CDR3 sequence reads: CASSVVGAQDEAFF. In nucleotides, the CDR3 is TGTGCCAGCAGCGTAGTGGGGGCCCAGGATGAAGCTTTCTTT.

As to this clone: This likely came from a read error, as a far larger clone is one base away. This chain joins TRBV6-4 and TRBJ2-3; 13 nucleotides agree with TRBD2. CDR1 is MRHNA and CDR2 is SNTAGT in the germline V gene. After removal of 4 bases from V and 5 bases from J, the junction contained 0 bases not matched to a gene. The CDR3 consists of 14 residues. CDR3 nucleotides: TGTGCCAGCAGTGGACTAGCGGGAGGAGATACGCAGTATTTT. Protein: CASSGLAGGDTQYF.